The present entry profiles one TCR beta chain with its context. Germline V gene data show CDR1 as SGHRS and CDR2 as YFSETQ. With 5 bases removed from V and 5 bases from J, the gap between germline ends came to 11 bases. The CDR3 has 13 amino acids. The record originates from a study of blood T cell repertoires in COVID-19. Study as a whole: The analysed material was cDNA or gDNA that came from T cells, B-cell-depleted T cells, or PBMCs.

Repertoires were generated with immunoSEQ multiplex PCR, while TCRdb's copy carries only in-frame clones and drops some. The table shows under 300,000 clones, with about three quarters occurring only once. The V and J genes are TRBV5-1 and TRBJ1-5, with D perhaps matching TRBD1 (5 bases). This receptor was taken from a woman older than 75 with acute or convalescent COVID-19. Sequenced input: peripheral blood. CDR3 loop: CASSEGRDQPQHF. CDR3 DNA sequence: TGCGCCAGCAGTGAAGGCAGGGATCAGCCCCAGCATTTT.